A selection of T cell receptor beta chains follows, all from one sample in a study of T cell responses to AZD1222 COVID-19 vaccine. The data were produced by immunoSEQ multiplex PCR, yet TCRdb's version contains in-frame clones alone and is incomplete. The sample includes roughly 160,000 clones, approximately 94% of them seen just once. The material sequenced was peripheral blood, taken on day 0 of AZD1222 vaccination. All receptors come from an adult in good health. Both conserved end residues are part of each CDR3. Fields, in order: J gene, V gene, clone size, D gene, CDR3 protein, CDR3 DNA. A D gene is named only where the DNA matches it firmly. Clone size appears in some rows only: once, few, many, or a class for an expanded clone.

TRBJ2-5	TRBV27	.	TRBD1	CASSERGRETQYF	TGTGCCAGCAGTGAGAGGGGGCGGGAGACCCAGTACTTC
TRBJ2-2	TRBV11-3	.	.	CASSLGRHGELFF	TGTGCCAGCAGCTTGGGTCGTCACGGGGAGCTGTTTTTT
TRBJ1-1	TRBV7-3	.	.	CASSLTLTDPPERGEAFF	TGTGCCAGCAGCTTAACCTTGACCGACCCCCCCGAGAGGGGGGAAGCTTTCTTT
TRBJ1-5	TRBV7-2	.	.	CASSPRGNQPQHF	TGTGCCAGCAGCCCAAGGGGAAATCAGCCCCAGCATTTT
TRBJ2-3	TRBV5-5	once	.	CASSIPTDTQYF	TGTGCCAGCAGCATTCCAACAGATACGCAGTATTTT
TRBJ1-2	TRBV6-5	.	.	CASSSKTEGYTF	TGTGCCAGCAGCTCCAAGACGGAGGGCTACACCTTC
TRBJ1-4	TRBV28	.	TRBD1	CASSRPGQENEKLFF	TGTGCCAGCAGCCGACCGGGACAGGAAAATGAAAAACTGTTTTTT
TRBJ1-1	TRBV5-6	once	.	CASSLVELRNTEAFF	TGTGCCAGCAGCTTGGTTGAGTTAAGGAACACTGAAGCTTTCTTT
TRBJ1-1	TRBV3-1/TRBV3-2	.	.	CASSQGTGYERTEAFF	TGTGCCAGCAGCCAAGGGACTGGATATGAGAGGACTGAAGCTTTCTTT
TRBJ2-1	TRBV9	.	.	CASSVSDASYNEQFF	TGTGCCAGCAGCGTCAGCGATGCCTCCTACAATGAGCAGTTCTTC
TRBJ1-5	TRBV6-5	.	.	CASRGYNQPQHF	TGTGCCAGCAGGGGATACAATCAGCCCCAGCATTTT
TRBJ2-7	TRBV5-1	.	.	CASSLHGSYEQYF	TGCGCCAGCAGCTTACATGGCTCCTACGAGCAGTACTTC
TRBJ1-2	TRBV2	.	.	CASSPERGNGYTF	TGTGCCAGCAGCCCCGAGCGGGGAAATGGCTACACCTTC
TRBJ2-1	TRBV7-8	few	.	CASSGRLGNEQFF	TGTGCCAGCAGCGGTCGTTTGGGCAATGAGCAGTTCTTC
TRBJ1-1	TRBV14	.	.	CASSQAGGLNTEAFF	TGTGCCAGCAGCCAAGCAGGCGGCTTGAACACTGAAGCTTTCTTT
TRBJ1-1	TRBV19	.	.	CASKIPLEKTEAFF	TGTGCCAGTAAGATTCCCTTGGAAAAAACTGAAGCTTTCTTT
TRBJ2-7	TRBV5-1	.	TRBD2	CASSPMSGTSGSRKEQYF	TGCGCCAGCAGCCCGATGTCCGGGACTAGCGGGAGTCGTAAAGAGCAGTACTTC
TRBJ1-6	TRBV30	once	.	CAWSRESSYNSPLHF	TGTGCCTGGTCAAGGGAAAGCTCCTATAATTCACCCCTCCACTTT
TRBJ1-2	TRBV11-2	.	TRBD1	CASSPRDRRGYTF	TGTGCCAGCAGCCCCCGGGACAGGCGCGGCTACACCTTC
TRBJ2-7	TRBV5-4	.	.	CASSLRAPGAGEQYF	TGTGCCAGCAGCTTGCGGGCCCCGGGTGCCGGCGAGCAGTACTTC
TRBJ1-6	TRBV5-6	.	.	CASSLRTGRSYNSPLHF	TGTGCCAGCAGCTTACGGACCGGGCGCTCCTATAATTCACCCCTCCACTTT
TRBJ1-4	TRBV3-1/TRBV3-2	.	.	CASSPMTGQINEKLFF	TGTGCCAGCAGCCCCATGACGGGGCAGATTAATGAAAAACTGTTTTTT
TRBJ2-7	TRBV29-1	.	.	CSVASGEASYEQYF	TGCAGCGTGGCCTCCGGGGAAGCATCCTACGAGCAGTACTTC
TRBJ1-1	TRBV5-1	.	TRBD1	CASPSRTGGRDTEAFF	TGCGCCAGCCCAAGCCGGACAGGGGGAAGGGACACTGAAGCTTTCTTT
TRBJ1-5	TRBV23-1	.	TRBD1	CASTRGQGEQPQHF	TGCGCCAGCACCCGGGGACAGGGCGAGCAGCCCCAGCATTTT
TRBJ1-2	TRBV6-4	once	.	CASSDPTVLGYTF	TGTGCCAGCAGTGACCCGACCGTTTTAGGCTACACCTTC
TRBJ1-2	TRBV5-4	once	.	CASSLAGFGGYTF	TGTGCCAGCAGCTTGGCAGGGTTTGGGGGCTACACCTTC
TRBJ1-1	TRBV3-1/TRBV3-2	.	.	CASSQEGRTEAFF	TGTGCCAGCAGCCAAGAGGGTAGGACTGAAGCTTTCTTT
TRBJ2-1	TRBV30	.	.	CAWSVTINEQFF	TGTGCCTGGAGTGTCACTATCAATGAGCAGTTCTTC
TRBJ1-3	TRBV9	.	TRBD1	CASSVETGRNTIYF	TGTGCCAGCAGCGTGGAGACAGGGAGAAACACCATATATTTT
TRBJ2-5	TRBV25-1	once	.	CASRRAQETQYF	TGTGCCTCGAGAAGGGCCCAAGAGACCCAGTACTTC
TRBJ1-2	TRBV7-9	once	.	CASSLGSDGEGYTF	TGTGCCAGCAGCTTAGGCTCGGACGGTGAGGGCTACACCTTC
TRBJ1-1	TRBV7-2	.	.	CASSLTVHRSKEAFF	TGTGCCAGCAGCTTAACGGTTCACAGGAGCAAAGAAGCTTTCTTT
TRBJ1-1	TRBV7-3	.	.	CASSSRTGEAFF	TGTGCCAGCAGCTCCCGGACGGGTGAAGCTTTCTTT
TRBJ1-1	TRBV6-2/TRBV6-3	.	.	CASSYGENTEAFF	TGTGCCAGCAGTTACGGGGAGAACACTGAAGCTTTCTTT
TRBJ1-2	TRBV11-2	.	TRBD1	CASSQKPLDRLNYGYTF	TGTGCCAGCAGCCAGAAACCTTTGGACAGGTTAAACTATGGCTACACCTTC
TRBJ2-1	TRBV24-1	.	.	CATSDSSSYNEQFF	TGTGCCACCAGTGATTCCAGCTCCTACAATGAGCAGTTCTTC
TRBJ1-1	TRBV19	.	TRBD1	CASSAGGRPHEAFF	TGTGCCAGTAGTGCAGGGGGGCGACCCCATGAAGCTTTCTTT
TRBJ1-3	TRBV30	.	.	CAWRLHSGNTIYF	TGTGCCTGGAGACTCCACTCTGGAAACACCATATATTTT
TRBJ1-5	TRBV7-9	.	.	CASSIRDFGPQHF	TGTGCCAGCAGCATCCGGGACTTCGGGCCCCAGCATTTT
TRBJ2-7	TRBV6-2/TRBV6-3	.	TRBD2	CASSEGTSGPKNEQYF	TGTGCCAGCAGCGAAGGGACTAGCGGGCCGAAGAACGAGCAGTACTTC
TRBJ2-4	TRBV12-3/TRBV12-4	once	.	CASTPGGGNIQYF	TGTGCCAGCACCCCAGGGGGGGGGAACATTCAGTACTTC
TRBJ1-5	TRBV28	.	TRBD1	CASRQQGLGQPQHF	TGTGCCAGCAGGCAACAGGGGTTAGGTCAGCCCCAGCATTTT
TRBJ1-2	TRBV11-2	.	.	CASSHRQGYGYTF	TGTGCCAGCAGCCACCGTCAGGGCTATGGCTACACCTTC
TRBJ2-3	TRBV10-1	.	.	CASSESWGTDTQYF	TGCGCCAGCAGTGAAAGCTGGGGGACAGATACGCAGTATTTT